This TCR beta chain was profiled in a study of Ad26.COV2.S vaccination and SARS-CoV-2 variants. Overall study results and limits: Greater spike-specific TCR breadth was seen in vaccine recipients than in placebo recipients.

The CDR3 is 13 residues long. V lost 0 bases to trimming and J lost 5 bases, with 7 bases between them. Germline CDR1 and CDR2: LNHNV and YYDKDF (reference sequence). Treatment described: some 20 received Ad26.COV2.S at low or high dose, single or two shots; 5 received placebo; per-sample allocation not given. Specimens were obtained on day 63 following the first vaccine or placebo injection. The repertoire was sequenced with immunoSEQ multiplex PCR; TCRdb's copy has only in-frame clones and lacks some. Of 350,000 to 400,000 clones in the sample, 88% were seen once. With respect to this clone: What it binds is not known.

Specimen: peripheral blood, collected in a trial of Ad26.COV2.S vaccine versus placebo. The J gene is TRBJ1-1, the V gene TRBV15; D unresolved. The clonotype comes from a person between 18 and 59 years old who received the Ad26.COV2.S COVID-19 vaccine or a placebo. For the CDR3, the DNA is TGTGCCACCAGCAGAGATGTCGGGACTGAAGCTTTCTTT. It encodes CATSRDVGTEAFF.